The 27 T cell receptor beta chains listed next were all sequenced from one sample in a study of post-analysis software for immune sequencing data (dated by TCRdb to 2014 to 2015). What the authors observed across the whole study: Significantly higher frequencies in patients than in controls were found for about five TRBV segments, including TRBV5-6, TRBV5-1 and TRBV20-1.

The method behind the library was PCR. Sequenced using an Illumina HiSeq 2500. Unique molecular identifiers were incorporated into TCR beta cDNA libraries to reduce PCR and sequencing biases. TCRdb reprocessed the public reads (quality trimming at Q25 with fastp, clone calling with MiXCR) and kept in-frame beta chains. CDR3 protein duplicates are merged, each entry listing the most common genes and DNA. For this sample the table gives roughly 600,000 distinct CDR3 sequences, of which around 44% were detected only once. The ten most abundant clones make up about 1.8% of the sample. No antigen is known for these receptors. Sequencing was done on a sample of blood. Receptors originate from a girl aged 5-17 years with multiple sclerosis.

This clonotype has only a few counts. The chain has TRBV4-2 and TRBJ1-5, with D unresolved. Trimming took 0 bases from V and 1 from J, leaving 13 bases between them. The CDR3 extends over 17 amino acids. Germline values: CDR1 LGHNA, CDR2 YNFKEQ. CDR3 region: CASSQDLPGMSNQPQHF. CDR3 nucleotide sequence: TGTGCCAGCAGCCAAGACCTGCCGGGGATGAGCAATCAGCCCCAGCATTTT.

This chain connects TRBV7-9 to TRBJ2-7, with 9 bases identical to TRBD2. The CDR3 is 15 amino acids. V was pared by 5 bases and J by 3 bases, with 8 bases of the junction left unmatched. Germline CDR1 is SEHNR and CDR2 is FQNEAQ (reference sequence). The CDR3 here is CASSPIAGDLYEQYF. CDR3 sequence (DNA): TGTGCCAGCAGCCCAATAGCGGGAGATCTCTACGAGCAGTACTTC.

This clonotype has a handful of counts. The chain recombines TRBV6-6 with TRBJ2-7, with 7 bases aligning to TRBD1. Per the germline V gene, CDR1 is MNHNY and CDR2 is SVGAGI (reference sequence). The CDR3 runs 14 residues. V shed 5 bases, J shed 1 base, and the junction held 5 bases outside the gene matches. CDR3 region: CASSPLQGSYEQYF. The CDR3 bases are TGTGCCAGCAGTCCCTTACAGGGGTCCTACGAGCAGTACTTC.

The J gene is TRBJ2-6, the V gene TRBV10-3; D unresolved. Per the germline V gene, CDR1 is ENHRY and CDR2 is SYGVKD. V was trimmed by 10 bases and J by 0 bases, leaving 16 bases between them. The CDR3 has 16 amino acids. The CDR3 sequence: CASRAASSSGANVLTF. CDR3 in DNA: TGTGCCAGCCGTGCTGCCAGCTCCTCTGGGGCCAACGTCCTGACTTTC.

With respect to this clonotype: The junction and the germline gene differ at one end; a read error may be behind it. The rearrangement joins TRBV7-9 to TRBJ2-1, with D perhaps matching TRBD1 (5 bases). The CDR3 is made up of 13 amino acids. The germline CDR1 and CDR2 sequences are SEHNR and FQNEAQ (reference sequence). The CDR3 DNA follows: TGTGCCAGCAGCTTAGTTTCAGGGAATGGGCAGTTCTTC. Its translation is CASSLVSGNGQFF.

Here the CDR3 reads CASRSTGGYEQYF. Written as DNA, the CDR3 is TGCGCCAGCAGATCAACAGGGGGCTACGAGCAGTACTTC. V and J are TRBV5-1 and TRBJ2-7; 8 bases agree with TRBD1. The CDR3 loop spans 13 amino acids. Germline CDR1 reads SGHRS; CDR2 reads YFSETQ. V shed 5 bases and J 3 bases; nucleotides not matched to a gene: 4.

The chain combines TRBV9 with TRBJ2-3; tentatively, D is TRBD1 or TRBD2 (5 bases each). CDR1 is SGDLS, CDR2 YYNGEE, per germline. V lost 3 bases and J 3 bases, leaving 11 bases between the germline ends. The CDR3 loop spans 14 amino acids. The CDR3: CASSGDVGTDTQYF. CDR3 nucleotides: TGTGCCAGCAGCGGGGACGTGGGGACAGATACGCAGTATTTT.

This clonotype was observed a few times. The rearrangement links TRBV29-1 to TRBJ1-1; D is possibly TRBD1 (5 bases). CDR3 size: 13 residues. Germline values: CDR1 SQVTM, CDR2 ANQGSEA. V was clipped by 7 bases and J by 0 bases, with 12 bases between them. The CDR3 sequence: CSAKGRLNTEAFF. The CDR3 DNA is TGCAGCGCGAAGGGGCGACTGAACACTGAAGCTTTCTTT.

Only a few counts were recorded for this clonotype. This rearrangement joins TRBV27 to TRBJ2-3; D call uncertain. Germline CDR1 is MNHEY and CDR2 is SMNVEV (reference sequence). V gave up 2 bases and J gave up 2 bases, with 11 bases separating them. This CDR3 region has 15 residues. The CDR3 loop reads CASSLGSLYTDTQYF. The DNA of the CDR3 is TGTGCCAGCAGTTTAGGGTCGCTCTACACAGATACGCAGTATTTT.

This clonotype was counted once. The chain employs TRBV12-3 or TRBV12-4 and TRBJ1-1; 8 positions agree with TRBD1. Trimming cost V 6 bases and J 5 bases; bases outside gene matches: 11. The CDR3 has 15 residues. The CDR3 sequence is CASSLGQGGRTEAFF. CDR3 DNA sequence: TGTGCCAGCAGCCTAGGACAGGGCGGACGGACTGAAGCTTTCTTT.

V and J are TRBV10-3 and TRBJ2-3, with TRBD2 identical over 10 bases. Germline V CDR1 and CDR2: ENHRY, SYGVKD. This CDR3 region has 13 residues. Germline trimming cut 8 bases from V and 5 bases from J; bases unmatched to any gene: 4. This chain's CDR3 is CAIQREGVDTQYF. The CDR3 bases are TGTGCCATCCAGCGGGAGGGCGTAGATACGCAGTATTTT.

This clonotype was seen more than once but under ten times. V gene TRBV4-2 combines with J gene TRBJ2-7, with 14 bases fitting TRBD2. This CDR3 contains 20 residues. Unmatched junction bases numbered 16, after V lost 1 base and J lost 5 bases. In germline, CDR1 is LGHNA, CDR2 YNFKEQ. The CDR3: CASSQVLAGLAGVRPHEQYF. Written as DNA, the CDR3 is TGTGCCAGCAGCCAAGTTCTCGCGGGACTAGCGGGAGTCAGGCCTCACGAGCAGTACTTC.

This clonotype was recorded a few times. This chain's CDR3 is CAISASRVQSYEQYF. In DNA form, the CDR3 reads TGTGCCATCAGTGCCTCGAGGGTACAGTCCTACGAGCAGTACTTC. This rearrangement joins TRBV10-3 to TRBJ2-7, with D possibly being TRBD2 (5 bases). Trimming cost V 4 bases and J 1 base, with 14 bases left between them. Germline V gives CDR1 ENHRY, CDR2 SYGVKD. The CDR3 consists of 15 residues.

There are a few counts of this clonotype. The junction and the germline gene differ at one end; a read error may be behind it. The rearrangement joins TRBV27 to TRBJ2-4; D remains ambiguous. TRBJ2-7 matches the DNA end more closely, so the J call is doubtful. Germline lookup yields CDR1 MNHEY and CDR2 SMNVEV (reference sequence). The CDR3 covers 13 residues. CDR3 in amino acids: CTSSFGGTYEQYF. CDR3 nucleotide sequence: TGTACCAGCAGTTTTGGCGGAACCTACGAGCAGTACTTC.

The rearrangement links TRBV5-1 to TRBJ1-5, with a weak D call TRBD1 (5 bases). The V gene's germline CDR1 is SGHRS and CDR2 YFSETQ. V lost 4 bases and J lost 5, with 16 bases in between. The CDR3 runs 15 residues. CDR3 DNA sequence: TGCGCCAGCAGCCGGAGGGCAGGGCAGGATCAGCCCCAGCATTTT. Amino acids: CASSRRAGQDQPQHF.

The V call is TRBV29-1, the J call TRBJ2-5, with a tentative D call TRBD2 (6 bases). Deletions cut 7 bases from V and 11 bases from J, with 17 bases between. Looked up from germline, CDR1 is SQVTM and CDR2 is ANQGSEA. CDR3 length equals 11 residues. In nucleotides, the CDR3 is TGCAGCGCACTCCTGACGGGGGAGCAGTACTTC. This gives the protein CSALLTGEQYF.

This clonotype was detected only a few times. V and J are TRBV6-5 and TRBJ2-7; D not resolved. V gave up 2 bases and J gave up 1 base, with 12 bases separating them. The germline V gene has CDR1 MNHEY and CDR2 SVGAGI. The CDR3 is made up of 15 amino acids. The CDR3: CASSYGAALSYEQYF. In DNA form, the CDR3 reads TGTGCCAGCAGTTACGGTGCCGCCTTGTCCTACGAGCAGTACTTC.

The CDR3, as DNA: TGTGCCAGCAGCGTCCAGACAGGGACTGAAGCTTTCTTT. Protein: CASSVQTGTEAFF. The chain is built from TRBV7-3 and TRBJ1-1; 7 nucleotides match TRBD1. CDR3 size: 13 residues. The junction had 5 bases not matched to a gene; V was cut back by 5 bases and J by 5 bases. Germline CDR1 is SGHTA and CDR2 is FQGTGA. Variable domain in full (rest from reference TRBV7-3 and TRBJ1-1): GAGVSQTPSNKVTEKGKYVELRCDPISGHTALYWYRQSLGQGPEFLIYFQGTGAADDSGLPNDRFFAVRPEGSVSTLKIQRTERGDSAVYLCASSVQTGTEAFFGQGTRLTVV.

The chain carries TRBV14 and TRBJ1-4; D gene uncertain. The ends were cut back, 4 bases at V and 5 bases at J, with 8 bases in the middle. Per germline, CDR1 SGHDN and CDR2 FVKESK. There are 13 residues in the CDR3. CDR3 loop: CASSPSGNEKLFF. The CDR3 DNA follows: TGTGCCAGCAGCCCTTCGGGGAATGAAAAACTGTTTTTT.

Concerning this clonotype: The junction does not match germline at one end; this may be a read error. V is TRBV20-1 and J is TRBJ2-7; D is uncertain. The CDR3 has 14 amino acids. Germline values: CDR1 DFQATT, CDR2 SNEGSKA (reference sequence). The chain's CDR3 is CSALKTRRIYEQDF. The CDR3 nucleotides read TGCAGTGCTCTGAAAACGAGACGAATCTACGAGCAGGACTTC.

This clonotype was picked up one time. One junction end does not reproduce the germline sequence, and a read error may be involved. The chain joins TRBV29-1 to TRBJ2-3; no firm D call. The CDR3 has 10 residues. The germline gives CDR1 SQVTM, CDR2 ANQGSEA. The CDR3 nucleotides read TGCAGCGTTGATTCAGATACGCGGTATTTT. Translating gives CSVDSDTRYF.

The V call is TRBV29-1, the J call TRBJ2-1; no firm D call. Trimming removed 5 bases at V and 6 bases at J, with 20 bases between. Germline V gene sequence: CDR1 SQVTM, CDR2 ANQGSEA. The CDR3 has 15 amino acids. CDR3 sequence reads: CSVNPRSGPVNEQFF. The CDR3 DNA follows: TGCAGCGTTAACCCCCGTTCCGGGCCGGTCAATGAGCAGTTCTTC.

The chain is built from TRBV10-3 and TRBJ2-7, with D perhaps TRBD2 (6 bases). The V gene lost 0 bases and the J gene lost 2 bases, with 11 bases spanning the gap. Germline V gene lookup returns CDR1 ENHRY and CDR2 SYGVKD. This CDR3 comprises 15 residues. DNA of the CDR3: TGTGCCATCAGTGAGTCGGGGGGTGGGGCCTACGAGCAGTACTTC. Its protein product is CAISESGGGAYEQYF.

This clonotype came up a few times. This chain links TRBV12-3 or TRBV12-4 with TRBJ2-7; no reliable D call. V was clipped by 1 base and J by 0 bases, with 10 bases between them. The CDR3 has 15 residues. The CDR3 reads CASSLVRTYSYEQYF. The CDR3 nucleotides read TGTGCCAGCAGTTTAGTGCGGACCTACTCCTACGAGCAGTACTTC.

This clonotype was seen a few times. The V gene is TRBV12-3 or TRBV12-4, the J gene TRBJ1-2, with 8 positions matching TRBD1. The CDR3 runs 11 residues. Losses at the gene ends were 8 bases for V and 6 bases for J; bases not matched to a gene: 2. The CDR3 loop is CASWTGHGYTF. The CDR3 DNA sequence: TGTGCCAGCTGGACAGGGCATGGCTACACCTTC.

The table lists this clonotype with a few counts. Compared with germline, one end of the junction differs, possibly owing to a read error. This chain uses TRBV2 with TRBJ1-2; 9 positions agree with TRBD1. The germline CDR1 and CDR2 sequences are SNHLY and FYNNEI. The CDR3 runs 13 residues. CDR3 residues: CASRADRGDGYTF. The CDR3 nucleotides read TGTGCCAGCAGAGCCGACAGGGGGGATGGCTACACTTTC.

V is TRBV5-1 and J is TRBJ2-1; no firm D call. Looked up from germline, CDR1 is SGHRS and CDR2 is YFSETQ. Trimming took off 4 bases at V and 4 bases at J, with 12 bases between the two ends. The CDR3 totals 14 residues. The CDR3 coding sequence is TGCGCCAGCAGCGATAGCCAACTTTACAATGAGCAGTTCTTC. Translated: CASSDSQLYNEQFF.